Below, 9 T cell receptor beta chains from the same sample are listed, as sequenced in a study of T cells in Graves' hyperthyroidism and ophthalmopathy. The investigators amplified TCR beta CDR3 regions from RNA transcripts. The TCR CDR3 was amplified in a first-round RT-PCR using the HTBI primer set. Using its own MiXCR run on the multiplex PCR reads, TCRdb lists one record per CDR3 protein. The table includes 400,000 to 600,000 distinct CDR3 sequences, less than 25% detected once. Specimen: blood. The receptors stem from a man aged 18 to 30 with Graves' hyperthyroidism.

The table lists this clonotype with many counts. This chain joins TRBV20-1 and TRBJ1-2, with D unresolved. The V and J ends lost 2 bases and 5 bases respectively, with 18 bases between them. Germline V CDR1 and CDR2: DFQATT, SNEGSKA (reference sequence). The CDR3 has 15 residues. The CDR3 bases are TGCAGTGCTAGATATCCCGTCGGTTTGGGATATGGCTACACCTTC. Translation: CSARYPVGLGYGYTF.

This clonotype was found many times. V and J are TRBV2 and TRBJ2-2, with D hard to call. The CDR3 runs to 13 residues. With 0 bases removed from V and 6 bases from J, the gap between germline ends came to 5 bases. Germline CDR1 reads SNHLY; CDR2 reads FYNNEI. The DNA for the CDR3 is TGTGCCAGCAGTGAAGCCAAGGCCGGGGAGCTGTTTTTT. This encodes CASSEAKAGELFF. The whole variable domain, remainder taken from reference TRBV2 and TRBJ2-2, is EPEVTQTPSHQVTQMGQEVILRCVPISNHLYFYWYRQILGQKVEFLVSFYNNEISEKSEIFDDQFSVERPDGSNFTLKIRSTKLEDSAMYFCASSEAKAGELFFGEGSRLTVL.

This clonotype was counted many times. The chain joins TRBV19 to TRBJ1-1; 9 bases are a match to TRBD1. Losses at the gene ends were 7 bases for V and 1 base for J; bases not matched to a gene: 7. This CDR3 has 15 amino acids. The V gene's germline CDR1 is LNHDA and CDR2 SQIVND (reference sequence). For the CDR3, the DNA is TGTGCCAGTACCGCAGGGACAGGGAAGAACACTGAAGCTTTCTTT. Amino acid sequence: CASTAGTGKNTEAFF.

This clonotype came up many times. V gene TRBV28 combines with J gene TRBJ1-2, with 7 bases aligning to TRBD1. In germline, CDR1 is MDHEN, CDR2 SYDVKM. V lost 6 bases and J lost 7; bases outside the gene matches: 5. The CDR3 totals 12 residues. In DNA, the CDR3 is TGTGCCAGCAGCAGGGACAGCCTTGGCTACACCTTC. Amino acid sequence: CASSRDSLGYTF.

In this sample, this clonotype turned up many times. The chain employs TRBV6-1 and TRBJ2-5; the match to TRBD2 covers 9 bases. Germline V gene data show CDR1 as MNHNS and CDR2 as SASEGT. CDR3 size: 15 residues. The V segment lost 6 bases and the J segment 2 bases; nucleotides outside the gene matches: 7. CDR3 coding DNA: TGTGCCAGCAGAACCGGGACTAGCTTGCAAGAGACCCAGTACTTC. Amino acid sequence: CASRTGTSLQETQYF.

In this sample, this clonotype turned up many times. The chain recombines TRBV6-4 with TRBJ1-1; 10 nucleotides align to TRBD1. The V gene end was trimmed by 6 bases and the J gene end by 0 bases; junction bases not matched to a gene: 16. Looked up from germline, CDR1 is MRHNA and CDR2 is SNTAGT. The CDR3 is 19 amino acids. The CDR3 is CASSRDRGDGYIMNTEAFF. As DNA, the CDR3 is TGTGCCAGCAGCCGGGACAGGGGTGATGGTTATATCATGAACACTGAAGCTTTCTTT.

This clonotype was found a few times. The rearrangement uses TRBV12-3 or TRBV12-4 and TRBJ1-2; D perhaps matches TRBD1 (5 bases). The CDR3 extends over 13 amino acids. Between the trimmed V and J ends, which lost 7 bases and 1 base, there was a span of 10 bases. The CDR3 reads CASIPQGNYGYTF. CDR3 DNA: TGTGCCAGCATTCCCCAGGGTAACTATGGCTACACCTTC.

The chain couples TRBV18 to TRBJ2-5; possibly TRBD1 or TRBD2 for D (5 bases each). V was clipped by 3 bases and J by 2 bases, with 13 bases between them. The germline gives CDR1 KGHSH, CDR2 LQKENI. The CDR3 contains 15 residues. CDR3: CASSPFGTEQETQYF. The CDR3 coding sequence is TGTGCCAGCTCACCCTTTGGGACGGAGCAAGAGACCCAGTACTTC.

There are many counts of this clonotype. Here the CDR3 DNA reads TGTGCCAGCACCTCATGGGTCCCCGGGGCTGAAGCTTTCTTT. Protein product: CASTSWVPGAEAFF. The chain carries TRBV7-2 and TRBJ1-1; no clear D. CDR3 length: 14 residues. V lost 7 bases and J 6 bases, leaving 18 bases between the germline ends. Germline loops: CDR1 SGHTA, CDR2 FQGNSA.